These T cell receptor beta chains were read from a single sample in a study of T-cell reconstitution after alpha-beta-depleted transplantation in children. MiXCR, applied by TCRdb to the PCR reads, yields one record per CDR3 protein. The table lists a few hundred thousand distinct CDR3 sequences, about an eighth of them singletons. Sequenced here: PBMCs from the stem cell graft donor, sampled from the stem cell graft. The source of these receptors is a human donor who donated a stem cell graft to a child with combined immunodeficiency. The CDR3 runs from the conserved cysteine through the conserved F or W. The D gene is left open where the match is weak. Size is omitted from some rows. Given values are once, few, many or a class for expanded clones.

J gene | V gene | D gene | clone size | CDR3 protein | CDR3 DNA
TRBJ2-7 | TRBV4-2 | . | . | CASSQGNLKEQYF | TGTGCCAGCAGCCAAGGAAACCTCAAGGAGCAGTACTTC
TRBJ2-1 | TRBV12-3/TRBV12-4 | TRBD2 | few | CASRYSGSSYNEQFF | TGTGCCAGCAGATATAGCGGGAGCTCCTACAATGAGCAGTTCTTC
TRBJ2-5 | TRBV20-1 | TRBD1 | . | CRDRGQETQYF | TGCAGAGACAGGGGCCAAGAGACCCAGTACTTC
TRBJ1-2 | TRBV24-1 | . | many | CATSRGFNYGYTF | TGTGCCACCTCCCGAGGGTTTAACTATGGCTACACCTTC
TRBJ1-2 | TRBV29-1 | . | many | CSVEVGYGYTF | TGCAGCGTTGAAGTGGGCTATGGCTACACCTTC
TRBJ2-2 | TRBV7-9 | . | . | CASSLGDNNPNTGELFF | TGTGCCAGCAGCCTTGGAGACAACAACCCGAACACCGGGGAGCTGTTTTTT
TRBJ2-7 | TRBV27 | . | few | CASSPYSGAYEQYF | TGTGCCAGCAGTCCATACTCGGGGGCCTACGAGCAGTACTTC
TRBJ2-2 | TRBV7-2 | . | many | CASSNTRAGELFF | TGTGCCAGCAGCAACACTCGGGCCGGGGAGCTGTTTTTT
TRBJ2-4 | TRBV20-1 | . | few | CSARAGEQVQNIQYF | TGCAGTGCTAGAGCCGGGGAGCAGGTCCAAAACATTCAGTACTTC
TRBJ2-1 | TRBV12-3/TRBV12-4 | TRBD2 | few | CASSFLPWREVGNEQFF | TGTGCCAGCAGTTTTCTCCCGTGGCGGGAGGTTGGAAATGAGCAGTTCTTC
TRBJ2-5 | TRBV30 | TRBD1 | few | CAWSSGTGETQYF | TGTGCCTGGAGTTCCGGGACAGGAGAGACCCAGTACTTC
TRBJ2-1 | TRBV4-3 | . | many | CASSQDRGGARFF | TGCGCCAGCAGCCAAGATAGGGGGGGGGCCCGGTTCTTC
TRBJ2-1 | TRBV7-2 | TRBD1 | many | CASSRDRRDNEQFF | TGTGCCAGCAGCCGGGACAGGCGAGACAATGAGCAGTTCTTC
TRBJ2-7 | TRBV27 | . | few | CASSTRGLPSYEQYF | TGTGCCAGCAGCACCAGGGGTTTGCCCTCCTACGAGCAGTACTTC
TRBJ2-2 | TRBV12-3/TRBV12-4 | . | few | CASSLYPGLGIGELFF | TGTGCCAGCAGTTTATATCCGGGATTGGGAATCGGGGAGCTGTTTTTT
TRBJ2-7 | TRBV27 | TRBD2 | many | CASRVSGSYEQYF | TGTGCCAGCAGGGTGAGCGGGAGTTACGAGCAGTACTTC
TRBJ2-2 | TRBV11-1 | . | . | CASSLDGQITGELFF | TGTGCCAGCAGCTTAGATGGACAGATCACCGGGGAGCTGTTTTTT
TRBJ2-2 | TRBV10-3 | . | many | CAISEGPLLGELFF | TGTGCCATCAGTGAAGGGCCATTATTGGGGGAGCTGTTTTTT
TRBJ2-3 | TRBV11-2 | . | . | CASSSSRNQAPYTDTQYF | TGTGCCAGCAGCTCCTCACGTAATCAAGCACCCTACACAGATACGCAGTATTTT
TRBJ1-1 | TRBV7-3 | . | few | CASSLLGEGTMTNTEAFF | TGTGCCAGCAGCCTCTTGGGGGAGGGGACGATGACGAACACTGAAGCTTTCTTT
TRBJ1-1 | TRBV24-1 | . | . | CATSDDGMNTEAFF | TGTGCCACCAGTGACGACGGCATGAACACTGAAGCTTTCTTT
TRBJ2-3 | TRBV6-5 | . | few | CASSGRFGTDTQYF | TGTGCCAGCAGCGGGAGATTTGGCACAGATACGCAGTATTTT
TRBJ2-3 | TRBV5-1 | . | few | CASSLAGITSTDTQYF | TGCGCCAGCAGCTTGGCCGGGATTACTAGCACAGATACGCAGTATTTT
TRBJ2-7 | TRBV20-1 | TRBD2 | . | CSARASGLEQNF | TGCAGTGCTAGGGCTAGCGGCCTCGAGCAGAACTTC
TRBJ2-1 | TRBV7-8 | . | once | CASRAPESTYNEQFF | TGTGCCAGCAGGGCACCGGAATCAACTTACAATGAGCAGTTCTTC
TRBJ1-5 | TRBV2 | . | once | CTLCPRGVNQPQHF | TGTACCCTCTGTCCCCGGGGGGTCAATCAGCCCCAGCATTTT
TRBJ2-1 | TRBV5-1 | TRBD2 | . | CASSSDLAGGTNEQFF | TGCGCCAGCAGCTCCGACCTAGCGGGCGGCACCAATGAGCAGTTCTTC
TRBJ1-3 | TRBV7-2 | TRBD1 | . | CASRGQGAGNTIYF | TGTGCCAGCAGGGGACAGGGGGCTGGAAACACCATATATTTT
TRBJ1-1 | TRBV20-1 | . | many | CSAEESNTEAFF | TGCAGTGCCGAGGAGTCGAACACTGAAGCTTTCTTT
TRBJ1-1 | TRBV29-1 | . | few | CSVSKMAMNTEAFF | TGCAGCGTATCAAAGATGGCCATGAACACTGAAGCTTTCTTT
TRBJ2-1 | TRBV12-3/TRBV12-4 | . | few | CASSQGLGIPNNEQFF | TGTGCCAGCAGCCAGGGACTCGGAATACCAAACAATGAGCAGTTCTTC
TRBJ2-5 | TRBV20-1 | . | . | CSASPQYF | TGCAGTGCTAGCCCCCAGTACTTC
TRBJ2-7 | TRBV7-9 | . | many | CASSFYIEQYF | TGTGCCAGCAGCTTTTATATCGAGCAGTACTTC
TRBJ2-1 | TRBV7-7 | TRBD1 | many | CASSPGQGAREQFF | TGTGCTAGCAGCCCTGGACAGGGGGCTAGGGAGCAGTTCTTC
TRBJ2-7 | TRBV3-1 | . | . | CASSQDRQADQYF | TGTGCCAGCAGCCAAGACCGACAGGCGGACCAGTACTTC
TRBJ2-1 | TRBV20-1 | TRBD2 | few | CSAGLAGGYNEQFF | TGCAGTGCTGGACTAGCGGGGGGGTACAATGAGCAGTTCTTC
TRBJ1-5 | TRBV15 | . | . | CATSAQENQPQHF | TGTGCCACCTCCGCCCAGGAGAATCAGCCCCAGCATTTT